This T cell receptor (beta chain) was obtained from a study of blood T cell repertoires in COVID-19. In the study overall: COVID-19 samples, acute and convalescent, were from the United States, Italy and Spain. The analysed material was cDNA or gDNA that came from T cells, B-cell-depleted T cells, or PBMCs.

Seattle participants joined during active infection and were tracked over time. Per the study methods: Amplification with reference gene primers provided the estimates of nucleated cell counts. Repertoires were generated with immunoSEQ multiplex PCR, while TCRdb's copy carries only in-frame clones and drops some. The V and J calls and the clone size are those of that table, but D and trimming were determined from the DNA. The sample shows almost 300,000 clones, roughly 91% of them seen only once. The V gene lost 4 bases and the J gene lost 5 bases, with 15 bases spanning the gap. CDR1 and CDR2 (germline): SGHDT, YYEEEE. The CDR3 loop spans 14 amino acids.

The sample comprised peripheral blood. The V call is TRBV5-6, the J call TRBJ1-1, with D perhaps TRBD1 (6 bases). The receptor comes from a woman under 40 with COVID-19, enrolled during active disease. The CDR3 protein is CASSAQGRVTEAFF. The CDR3 coding sequence is TGTGCCAGCAGCGCGCAGGGGAGGGTAACTGAAGCTTTCTTT.